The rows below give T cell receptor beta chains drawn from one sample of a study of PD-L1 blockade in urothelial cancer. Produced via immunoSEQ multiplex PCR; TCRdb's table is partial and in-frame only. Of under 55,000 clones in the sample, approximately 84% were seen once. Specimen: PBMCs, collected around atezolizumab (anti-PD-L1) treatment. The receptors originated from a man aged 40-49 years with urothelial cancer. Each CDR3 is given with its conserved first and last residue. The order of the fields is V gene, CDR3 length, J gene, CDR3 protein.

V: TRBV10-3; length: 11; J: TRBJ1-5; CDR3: CATGLEQPQHF
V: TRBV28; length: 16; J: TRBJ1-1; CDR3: CASSPPGRPLNTEAFF
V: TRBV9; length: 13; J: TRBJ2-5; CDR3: CASSAGFRETQYF
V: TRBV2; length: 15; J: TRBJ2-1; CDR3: CASSRAALNYNEQFF
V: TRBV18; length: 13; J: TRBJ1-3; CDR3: CASSRTGVNTIYF
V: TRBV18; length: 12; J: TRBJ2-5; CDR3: CASSHRQETQYF
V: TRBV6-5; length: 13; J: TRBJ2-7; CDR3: CATGGTGSHEQYF
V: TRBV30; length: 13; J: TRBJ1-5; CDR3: CACDLGSNQPQHF
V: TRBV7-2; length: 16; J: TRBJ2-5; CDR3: CASSLKVASGKETQYF
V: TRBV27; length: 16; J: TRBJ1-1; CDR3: CASSLSSTGVATEAFF
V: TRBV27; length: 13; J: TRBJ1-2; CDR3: CASSLGKGDGYTF
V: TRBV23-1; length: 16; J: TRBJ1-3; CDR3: CASSQPGQYSGNTIYF
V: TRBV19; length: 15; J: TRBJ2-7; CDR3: CASRDAGTSGVKQYF
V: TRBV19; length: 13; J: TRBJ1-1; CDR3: CAVRDRANTEAFF
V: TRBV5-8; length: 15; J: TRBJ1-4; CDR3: CASRLMTDINEKLFF
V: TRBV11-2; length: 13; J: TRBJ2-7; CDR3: CASSRTRDYEQYF
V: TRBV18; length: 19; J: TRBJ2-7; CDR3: CASSPGTSGRALGSYEQYF
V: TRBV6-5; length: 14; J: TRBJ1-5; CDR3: CASRTAGKNQPQHF
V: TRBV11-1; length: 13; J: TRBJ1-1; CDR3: CASSPSQNTEAFF
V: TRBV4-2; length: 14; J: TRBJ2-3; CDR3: CASSQELAGDTQYF
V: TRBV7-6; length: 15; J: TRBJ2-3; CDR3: CASSPLAGGSDTQYF
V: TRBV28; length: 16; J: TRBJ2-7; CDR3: CASTLRGQGTPYEQYF